These 22 T cell receptor beta chains share one sample of origin, sequenced in a study of OX40 agonist ivuxolimab in advanced cancers. Here immunoSEQ multiplex PCR was the method, and the copy in TCRdb shows in-frame clones only, minus some. The sample contains over 50,000 clones, roughly 86% of which appear only once. The sample here was CD4+ or CD8+ T cells sorted from blood, taken in a trial of the OX40 agonist ivuxolimab. The receptor source for this set is an adult with an advanced solid tumor such as melanoma, head and neck, liver or kidney cancer.

This clone was seen once. This chain connects TRBV4-1 to TRBJ2-3, with 7 bases lining up with TRBD2. CDR3 size: 15 residues. V trimming: 1 base; J trimming: 3 bases; junction bases outside the gene matches: 4. In germline, CDR1 is MGHRA, CDR2 YSYEKL. The CDR3 DNA reads as TGCGCCAGCAGCCAAGGGGGACTAACAACAGATACGCAGTATTTT. As protein: CASSQGGLTTDTQYF.

This rearrangement joins TRBV18 to TRBJ1-1; possible D gene TRBD1, 6 bases. The V end was cut by 6 bases, the J end by 7 bases, with 15 bases between. This CDR3 is built from 13 residues. Germline values: CDR1 KGHSH, CDR2 LQKENI. The chain's CDR3 is CASSPNRQDEAFF. Here the CDR3 DNA reads TGTGCCAGCTCTCCGAATCGACAGGATGAAGCTTTCTTT.

V is TRBV7-2 and J is TRBJ2-7, with 8 bases matching TRBD1. Germline CDR1 SGHTA, CDR2 FQGNSA. The CDR3 loop spans 18 amino acids. V lost 5 bases and J lost 1; bases outside the gene matches: 16. CDR3 protein: CASSQLVSTDRVSYEQYF. CDR3 nucleotide sequence: TGTGCCAGCAGCCAGTTAGTTTCCACGGACAGGGTATCCTACGAGCAGTACTTC.

This sequence joins TRBV10-3 and TRBJ2-1; 14 bases match TRBD2. The germline V gene encodes CDR1 ENHRY and CDR2 SYGVKD. CDR3 length: 16 residues. The V segment lost 6 bases and the J segment 8 bases; nucleotides outside the gene matches: 9. CDR3 sequence reads: CAIRPGGLAGVDEQFF. The CDR3 nucleotides are TGTGCCATCAGACCCGGGGGACTAGCGGGAGTTGATGAGCAGTTCTTC.

CDR3 region: CASSRRDSSYEQYF. The CDR3 nucleotides read TGTGCCAGCAGCCGCCGGGACAGCTCCTACGAGCAGTACTTC. This chain connects TRBV14 to TRBJ2-7, with TRBD1 identical over 7 bases. Germline CDR1 and CDR2: SGHDN and FVKESK. Trimming cost V 4 bases and J 0 bases; bases outside gene matches: 3. The CDR3 runs to 14 residues.

The V call is TRBV19, the J call TRBJ1-3; D not resolved. V shed 11 bases and J shed 2 bases, with 10 bases lying between them. The CDR3 is made up of 12 amino acids. Germline V gives CDR1 LNHDA, CDR2 SQIVND (reference sequence). The CDR3: CASRPPGNTIYF. CDR3 in DNA: TGTGCCTCCCGCCCTCCTGGAAACACCATATATTTT.

This clone has a handful of counts. CDR3 in DNA: TGTGCCAGCAGCTTCTTGGGGGCGAAAGAAGAGACCCAGTACTTC. Its translation: CASSFLGAKEETQYF. This rearrangement joins TRBV5-6 to TRBJ2-5, with D tentatively TRBD1 (6 bases). The CDR3 runs to 15 residues. Trimming took off 2 bases at V and 3 bases at J, with 14 bases between the two ends. CDR1 is SGHDT, CDR2 YYEEEE, per germline.

In its sample, this clone was seen once. The J gene is TRBJ1-1, the V gene TRBV11-1, with D hard to call. Germline values: CDR1 SGHAT, CDR2 FQDESV (reference sequence). This CDR3 comprises 13 residues. With 8 bases removed from V and 4 bases from J, the gap between germline ends came to 14 bases. The CDR3: CASSNPSGTEAFF. In nucleotides, the CDR3 is TGTGCCAGCTCCAATCCCTCGGGCACTGAAGCTTTCTTT.

This clone was found once. The chain has TRBV4-2 and TRBJ2-3, with TRBD2 matching over 9 bases. CDR1 and CDR2 (germline): LGHNA, YNFKEQ. This CDR3 comprises 16 residues. V lost 4 bases, J lost 2 bases, and 7 bases stayed unmatched. The chain's CDR3 is CASSPFLAGSTDTQYF. DNA of the CDR3: TGTGCCAGCAGCCCCTTCCTAGCGGGATCCACAGATACGCAGTATTTT.

The V call is TRBV10-3, the J call TRBJ2-6; 7 nucleotides line up with TRBD1. Unmatched junction bases numbered 5, after V lost 10 bases and J lost 2 bases. CDR3 size: 14 residues. Germline V gene sequence: CDR1 ENHRY, CDR2 SYGVKD. The chain's CDR3 is CATQGVPGANVLTF. CDR3 DNA: TGTGCCACCCAGGGGGTACCTGGGGCCAACGTCCTGACTTTC.

The chain combines TRBV27 with TRBJ2-1, with D hard to call. Germline loops: CDR1 MNHEY, CDR2 SMNVEV (reference sequence). There are 15 residues in the CDR3. V shed 4 bases and J shed 0 bases, with 10 bases lying between them. CDR3 sequence reads: CASSSAASSYNEQFF. CDR3 sequence (DNA): TGTGCCAGCAGTTCGGCGGCGAGCTCCTACAATGAGCAGTTCTTC.

The genes are TRBV5-1 and TRBJ1-2, with D tentatively TRBD1 (6 bases). This CDR3 has 14 amino acids. V lost 0 bases and J lost 1, with 7 bases in between. Germline assignment: CDR1 SGHRS and CDR2 YFSETQ. This chain's CDR3 is CASSLDRVNYGYTF. The DNA for the CDR3 is TGCGCCAGCAGCTTGGACAGGGTTAACTATGGCTACACCTTC.

A few counts support this clone. The chain links TRBV29-1 to TRBJ1-1, with D hard to call. The CDR3 contains 9 residues. Germline CDR1 and CDR2: SQVTM and ANQGSEA. The CDR3 region is CSSDHEAFF. CDR3 bases: TGCAGTTCTGATCATGAAGCTTTCTTT.

This sequence joins TRBV6-5 and TRBJ1-2; D not resolved. The CDR3 is 13 amino acids. Germline V gives CDR1 MNHEY, CDR2 SVGAGI. The V and J ends lost 7 bases and 6 bases respectively, with 15 bases between them. The CDR3 loop reads CASKPAVSDGYTF. The CDR3 region has the DNA TGTGCCAGCAAACCAGCCGTGTCGGATGGCTACACCTTC.

The rearrangement joins TRBV20-1 to TRBJ1-2; D gene unclear. CDR1 and CDR2 (germline): DFQATT, SNEGSKA (reference sequence). This CDR3 contains 11 residues. With 3 bases removed from V and 8 bases from J, the gap between germline ends came to 10 bases. DNA for the CDR3: TGCAGTGCTAGCCCCCCTGTGGGCTACACCTTC. Amino acids: CSASPPVGYTF.

The genes are TRBV28 and TRBJ2-2; 15 positions agree with TRBD2. V dropped 5 bases and J dropped 9; count of bases not matched to a gene: 10. The CDR3 consists of 17 residues. The V gene's germline CDR1 is MDHEN and CDR2 SYDVKM. The CDR3 reads CASSLLGLAGGPRELFF. The CDR3 DNA follows: TGTGCCAGCAGTCTCCTTGGACTAGCGGGAGGGCCGAGGGAGCTGTTTTTT. Full variable domain (missing parts from reference TRBV28 and TRBJ2-2): DVKVTQSSRYLVKRTGEKVFLECVQDMDHENMFWYRQDPGLGLRLIYFSYDVKMKEKGDIPEGYSVSREKKERFSLILESASTNQTSMYLCASSLLGLAGGPRELFFGEGSRLTVL.

J is TRBJ1-6 and V is TRBV6-5, with D unresolved. Trimming shortened V by 5 bases and J by 13 bases, and 12 bases separated the two germline ends. The length of the CDR3 is 12 residues. The germline V gene has CDR1 MNHEY and CDR2 SVGAGI. DNA for the CDR3: TGTGCCAGCAGTCTTAACGGGTCGCCCCTCCACTTT. Amino acid sequence: CASSLNGSPLHF.

In DNA form, the CDR3 reads TGTGCCAGCAGCTTAGGTCACAATGAGCAGTTCTTC. This translates into CASSLGHNEQFF. The gene calls are TRBV11-2 and TRBJ2-1; D is unresolved. Trimming pared 1 base from V and 5 bases from J, leaving 3 bases between. Germline CDR1 and CDR2: SGHAT and FQNNGV. This CDR3 has 12 residues.

In this sample, this clone turned up a few times. The chain uses TRBV19 and TRBJ2-7; D may be TRBD1 (5 bases). CDR1 is LNHDA and CDR2 is SQIVND in the germline V gene (reference sequence). This CDR3 is 14 amino acids long. V was trimmed by 6 bases and J by 0 bases, leaving 12 bases between them. The CDR3 DNA reads TGTGCCAGTAGACGACGCAGGGACTCCTACGAGCAGTACTTC. Its translation: CASRRRRDSYEQYF.

CDR3 DNA sequence: TGTGCCAGCTCACCACCGAGGAATATGAACACTGAAGCTTTCTTT. Translation: CASSPPRNMNTEAFF. The genes are TRBV18 and TRBJ1-1; no reliable D call. V was clipped by 0 bases and J by 0 bases, with 8 bases between them. This CDR3 has 15 amino acids. Germline loops: CDR1 KGHSH, CDR2 LQKENI.

This sequence joins TRBV5-6 and TRBJ2-7; possible D gene TRBD1, 6 bases. The CDR3 extends over 13 amino acids. Trimming shortened V by 5 bases and J by 3 bases, and 12 bases separated the two germline ends. From germline, CDR1 is SGHDT and CDR2 YYEEEE. CDR3 coding DNA: TGTGCCAGCAGTCGGGACACCTACTACGAGCAGTACTTC. Translated: CASSRDTYYEQYF.

In this sample, this clone turned up once. The chain recombines TRBV16 with TRBJ1-4, with a weak D call TRBD1 (6 bases). Germline V gene lookup returns CDR1 KGHSY and CDR2 FQNENV. V lost 3 bases and J lost 0, with 8 bases in between. The CDR3 is 15 amino acids. CDR3 in DNA: TGTGCCAGCAGCCACCGGACAGCAACTAATGAAAAACTGTTTTTT. Protein product: CASSHRTATNEKLFF.